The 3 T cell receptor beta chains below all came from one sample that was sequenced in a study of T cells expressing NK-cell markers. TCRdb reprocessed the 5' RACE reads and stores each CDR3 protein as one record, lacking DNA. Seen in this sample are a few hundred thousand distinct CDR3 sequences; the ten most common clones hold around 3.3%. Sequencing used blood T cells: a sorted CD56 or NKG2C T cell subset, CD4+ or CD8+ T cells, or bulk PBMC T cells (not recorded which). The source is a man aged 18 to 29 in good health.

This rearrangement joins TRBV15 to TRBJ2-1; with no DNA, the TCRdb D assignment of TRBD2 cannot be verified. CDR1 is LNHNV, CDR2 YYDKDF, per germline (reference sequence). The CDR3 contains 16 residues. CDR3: CATSREGWTNNNEQFF.

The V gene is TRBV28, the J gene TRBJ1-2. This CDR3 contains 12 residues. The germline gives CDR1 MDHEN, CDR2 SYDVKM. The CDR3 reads CASFTAPYGYTF.

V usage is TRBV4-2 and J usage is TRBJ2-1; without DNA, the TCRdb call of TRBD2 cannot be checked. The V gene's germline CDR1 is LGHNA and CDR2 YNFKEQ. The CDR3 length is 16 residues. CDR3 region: CASSQGELAGYNEQFF.